Presented here are 9 T cell receptor beta chains from one specimen sequenced in a study of T cell responses to AZD1222 COVID-19 vaccine. The data were produced by immunoSEQ multiplex PCR, yet TCRdb's version contains in-frame clones alone and is incomplete. The sample has fewer than 120,000 clones; about 94% are singletons. Source: peripheral blood, taken 28 days after the second AZD1222 dose. The receptors stem from an adult who received the AZD1222 COVID-19 vaccine.

The chain links TRBV7-2 to TRBJ1-6; D uncertain. Germline V gene sequence: CDR1 SGHTA, CDR2 FQGNSA. CDR3 length: 13 amino acids. Trimming cost V 1 base and J 7 bases, with 5 bases left between them. The CDR3 nucleotides are TGTGCCAGCAGCTTAGGGAGGAATTCACCCCTCCACTTT. Translating gives CASSLGRNSPLHF.

The chain employs TRBV24-1 and TRBJ1-5; D is possibly TRBD1 (5 bases). The CDR3 runs 19 residues. Looked up from germline, CDR1 is KGHDR and CDR2 is SFDVKD. The V end lost 1 base, the J end lost 6 bases, and 24 bases lay between the germline ends. The CDR3 DNA reads as TGTGCCACCAGTGATTTACTGACCGAGGGCAGGGCCCAAGGTCAGCCCCAGCATTTT. Translating gives CATSDLLTEGRAQGQPQHF.

A single count supports this clone. The chain has TRBV11-3 and TRBJ2-7, with a tentative D call TRBD2 (6 bases). Trimming left V 5 bases short and J 4 bases short, with 18 bases between. This CDR3 has 15 amino acids. CDR1 SGHNT and CDR2 YENEEA come from the germline V gene. This CDR3 reads CASSLYWGRSYEQYF. CDR3 DNA sequence: TGTGCCAGCAGCCTTTATTGGGGGAGGTCTTACGAGCAGTACTTC.

This clone was seen just once. The rearrangement uses TRBV24-1 and TRBJ2-7; maybe TRBD2 (5 bases). V shed 2 bases and J shed 2 bases, with 9 bases lying between them. The CDR3 loop spans 14 amino acids. In germline, CDR1 is KGHDR, CDR2 SFDVKD. This chain's CDR3 is CATSDSKRPYEQYF. Written as DNA, the CDR3 is TGTGCCACCAGTGATTCTAAGCGGCCCTACGAGCAGTACTTC.

The CDR3 loop reads CASNIRTGKNTEAFF. For the CDR3, the DNA is TGTGCCAGCAACATCCGGACAGGAAAGAACACTGAAGCTTTCTTT. The V gene is TRBV2, the J gene TRBJ1-1; TRBD1 agrees at 7 bases. The J segment lost 1 base and the V segment lost 7 bases, leaving 9 bases of the junction unmatched. From germline, CDR1 is SNHLY and CDR2 FYNNEI. This CDR3 is built from 15 residues.

The sample holds one count of this clone. The V call is TRBV4-1, the J call TRBJ1-1, with TRBD1 as a possible D gene (5 bases). Trimming took off 5 bases at V and 3 bases at J, with 7 bases between the two ends. The CDR3 is 12 residues long. CDR1 MGHRA and CDR2 YSYEKL come from the germline V gene. The CDR3 protein is CASSRGDTEAFF. In DNA, the CDR3 is TGCGCCAGCAGCAGAGGGGACACTGAAGCTTTCTTT.

This rearrangement joins TRBV29-1 to TRBJ1-1; tentative D call: TRBD1 (5 bases). The length of the CDR3 is 15 residues. The V end was cut by 4 bases, the J end by 3 bases, with 18 bases between. CDR1 SQVTM and CDR2 ANQGSEA come from the germline V gene. The CDR3 DNA reads as TGCAGCGTTGTGGGGGGTGCCTCCCTGGACACTGAAGCTTTCTTT. It is translated as CSVVGGASLDTEAFF.

This chain links TRBV7-8 with TRBJ2-7, with D possibly TRBD2 on 5 matching bases. The germline CDR1 and CDR2 sequences are SGHVS and FQNEAQ. V lost 1 base and J lost 2, with 12 bases in between. The CDR3 length is 15 residues. Here the CDR3 reads CASSLESGVPYEQYF. CDR3 bases: TGTGCCAGCAGCTTAGAATCCGGGGTGCCCTACGAGCAGTACTTC.

The J gene is TRBJ2-6, the V gene TRBV4-1; 9 bases line up with TRBD2. With 1 base clipped from V and 0 bases from J, the junction kept 4 bases outside the gene matches. The CDR3 consists of 18 residues. Germline CDR1 reads MGHRA; CDR2 reads YSYEKL. The CDR3 nucleotides read TGCGCCAGCAGCCAAGGTCTAGCGGGACGCTCTGGGGCCAACGTCCTGACTTTC. Translating gives CASSQGLAGRSGANVLTF.